The 11 T cell receptor beta chains below all came from one sample that was sequenced in a study of blood T cell repertoires in COVID-19 (dated by TCRdb to the early 2020s). The library relied on the immunoSEQ multiplex PCR assay. The immuneACCESS repertoire file appears here via TCRdb, limited to in-frame rearrangements. These files lack a portion of the clones; in checked studies, under half of the deficit traces to unresolved V genes, and the cause of the others is not known. The sample table contains some 19,000 clones; only one count was recorded for over 75% of them. Roughly a tenth of the sample is held by the ten biggest clonotypes. The specimen sequenced was peripheral blood. All receptors derive from a human donor in a cohort sampled during active COVID-19. The donor label of this sample is uncertain.

The chain carries TRBV27 and TRBJ2-3, with D uncertain. V lost 4 bases, J lost 1 base, and 9 bases lay in between. Germline V gene data show CDR1 as MNHEY and CDR2 as SMNVEV (reference sequence). This CDR3 comprises 14 residues. The CDR3 DNA reads as TGTGCCAGCAGTTCCCTATATGGCACAGATACGCAGTATTTT. Translating it yields CASSSLYGTDTQYF.

The sample holds one count of this clone. The genes are TRBV3-1 (or the pseudogene TRBV3-2) and TRBJ2-1; 9 bases agree with TRBD2. This CDR3 is built from 20 residues. The germline V gene encodes CDR1 LGHDT and CDR2 YNNKEL (reference sequence). V was clipped by 1 base and J by 5 bases; unmatched bases: 18. CDR3 in amino acids: CASSQAAGGRAVWGNNEQFF. In nucleotides, the CDR3 is TGTGCCAGCAGCCAAGCAGCGGGAGGCAGGGCCGTCTGGGGAAACAATGAGCAGTTCTTC.

This clone was recorded a few times. The chain carries TRBV5-1 and TRBJ2-1, with 13 bases identical to TRBD2. Germline CDR1 is SGHRS and CDR2 is YFSETQ. V lost 4 bases, J lost 1 base, and 8 bases stayed unmatched. The CDR3 spans 18 residues. CDR3 loop: CASSGRLAGGSSYNEQFF. CDR3 nucleotide sequence: TGCGCCAGCAGCGGAAGACTAGCGGGAGGTTCTTCCTACAATGAGCAGTTCTTC.

The chain couples TRBV18 to TRBJ2-3; the match to TRBD1 covers 11 bases. Germline CDR1 is KGHSH and CDR2 is LQKENI. V shed 3 bases, J shed 3 bases, and the junction held 5 bases outside the gene matches. The CDR3 loop spans 16 amino acids. The CDR3 reads CASSPSGTGGTDTQYF. The CDR3, as DNA: TGTGCCAGCTCACCCTCCGGGACAGGGGGGACAGATACGCAGTATTTT.

The rearrangement links TRBV3-1 (or the pseudogene TRBV3-2) to TRBJ2-5, with TRBD2 as a possible D gene (6 bases). Deletions cut 8 bases from V and 5 bases from J, with 6 bases between. CDR3 size: 10 residues. Germline V lookup: CDR1 LGHDT, CDR2 YNNKEL (reference sequence). CDR3 amino acids: CASAGETQYF. The CDR3 nucleotides are TGTGCCAGCGCGGGGGAGACCCAGTACTTC.

The chain recombines TRBV4-2 with TRBJ2-7; 15 bases agree with TRBD2. Trimming took 1 base from V and 6 from J; bases not matched to a gene: 4. Per germline, CDR1 LGHNA and CDR2 YNFKEQ. The CDR3 has 16 residues. The CDR3 spells CASSQAVGLAGGEQYF. Here the CDR3 DNA reads TGTGCCAGCAGCCAAGCTGTGGGACTAGCGGGAGGCGAGCAGTACTTC.

The chain recombines TRBV5-6 with TRBJ2-7; 10 bases are a match to TRBD1. This CDR3 region has 15 residues. In germline, CDR1 is SGHDT, CDR2 YYEEEE. Unmatched junction bases numbered 9, after V lost 4 bases and J lost 5 bases. The CDR3 DNA follows: TGTGCCAGCAGCCCATGGACAGGGGGTGGGGACGAGCAGTACTTC. It yields the protein CASSPWTGGGDEQYF.

This CDR3 reads CASKGEGYEQYF. The CDR3 nucleotides are TGTGCCAGCAAGGGGGAGGGCTACGAGCAGTACTTC. The rearrangement links TRBV25-1 to TRBJ2-7; possibly TRBD2 for D (7 bases). Trimming stripped 7 bases from V and 3 bases from J, with 10 bases between. This CDR3 region has 12 residues. Germline CDR1 and CDR2: MGHDK and SYGVNS.

This clone appeared a single time. The chain carries TRBV10-1 and TRBJ2-2; D call uncertain. This CDR3 comprises 12 residues. Between the trimmed V and J ends, which lost 3 bases and 6 bases, there was a span of 5 bases. Germline values: CDR1 WNHNN, CDR2 SYGVQD (reference sequence). The DNA of the CDR3 is TGCGCCAGCAGTGATTCGGCCGGGGAGCTGTTTTTT. Its translation is CASSDSAGELFF.

This sequence joins TRBV5-1 and TRBJ2-5; 7 bases match TRBD2. The length of the CDR3 is 14 residues. Trimming removed 0 bases from V and 2 bases from J; junction bases left unmatched: 1. CDR1 is SGHRS, CDR2 YFSETQ, per germline. The CDR3 DNA follows: TGCGCCAGCAGCTTGGGACTAGCTCAAGAGACCCAGTACTTC. Translating it yields CASSLGLAQETQYF.

This chain uses TRBV18 with TRBJ1-4; 7 bases map to TRBD1. The CDR3 has 12 residues. Per germline, CDR1 KGHSH and CDR2 LQKENI. The V segment lost 4 bases and the J segment 7 bases; nucleotides outside the gene matches: 0. The CDR3 reads CASSRDSEKLFF. In DNA form, the CDR3 reads TGTGCCAGCTCACGGGACAGTGAAAAACTGTTTTTT.